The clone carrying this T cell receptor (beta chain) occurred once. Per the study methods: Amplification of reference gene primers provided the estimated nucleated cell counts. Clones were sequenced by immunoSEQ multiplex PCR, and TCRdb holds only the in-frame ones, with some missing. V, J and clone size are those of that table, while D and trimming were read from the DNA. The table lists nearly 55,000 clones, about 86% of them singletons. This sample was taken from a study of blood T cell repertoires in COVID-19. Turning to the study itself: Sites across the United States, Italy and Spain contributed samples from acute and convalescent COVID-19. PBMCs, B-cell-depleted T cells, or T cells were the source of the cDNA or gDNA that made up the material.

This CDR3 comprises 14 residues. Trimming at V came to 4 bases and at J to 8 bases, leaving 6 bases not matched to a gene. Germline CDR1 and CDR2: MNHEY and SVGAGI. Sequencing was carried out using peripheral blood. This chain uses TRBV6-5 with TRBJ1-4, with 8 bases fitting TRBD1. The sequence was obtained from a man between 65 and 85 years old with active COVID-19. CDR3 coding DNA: TGTGCCAGCAGTTTCCAGGGGGCTGGAGAAAAACTGTTTTTT. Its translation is CASSFQGAGEKLFF.